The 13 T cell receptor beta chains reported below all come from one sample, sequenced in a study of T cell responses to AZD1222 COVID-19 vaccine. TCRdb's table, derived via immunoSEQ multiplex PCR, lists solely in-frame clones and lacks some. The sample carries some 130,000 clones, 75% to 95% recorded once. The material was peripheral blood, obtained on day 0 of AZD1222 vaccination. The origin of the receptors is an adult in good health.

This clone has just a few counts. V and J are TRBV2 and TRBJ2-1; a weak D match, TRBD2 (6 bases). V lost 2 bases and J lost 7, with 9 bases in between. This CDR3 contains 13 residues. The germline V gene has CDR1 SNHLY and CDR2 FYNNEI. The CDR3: CASSESGGNEQFF. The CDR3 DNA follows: TGTGCCAGCAGTGAATCAGGAGGGAATGAGCAGTTCTTC.

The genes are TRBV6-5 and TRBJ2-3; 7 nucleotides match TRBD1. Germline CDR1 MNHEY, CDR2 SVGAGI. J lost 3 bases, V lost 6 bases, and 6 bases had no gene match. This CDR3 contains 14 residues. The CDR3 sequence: CASRLQGLTDTQYF. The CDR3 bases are TGTGCCAGCAGGCTACAGGGGTTAACAGATACGCAGTATTTT.

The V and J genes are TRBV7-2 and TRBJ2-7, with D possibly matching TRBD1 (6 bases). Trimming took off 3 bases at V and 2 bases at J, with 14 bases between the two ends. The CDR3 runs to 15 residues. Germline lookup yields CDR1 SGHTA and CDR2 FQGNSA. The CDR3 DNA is TGTGCCAGCAGCTTGTCCCGGGACATCGCCTACGAGCAGTACTTC. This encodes CASSLSRDIAYEQYF.

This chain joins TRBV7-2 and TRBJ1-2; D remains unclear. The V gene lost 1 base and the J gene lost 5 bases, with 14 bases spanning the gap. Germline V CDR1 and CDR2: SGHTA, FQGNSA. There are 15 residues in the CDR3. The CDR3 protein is CASSLVPQARYGYTF. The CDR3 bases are TGTGCCAGCAGCTTAGTTCCCCAGGCGCGATATGGCTACACCTTC.

In DNA, the CDR3 is TGCGCCAGCAGCTTGACCTGGGACAGGGCCTTTTTGGCTTTCTTT. Protein: CASSLTWDRAFLAFF. The rearrangement uses TRBV5-1 and TRBJ1-1; TRBD1 matches at 9 bases. CDR1 is SGHRS and CDR2 is YFSETQ in the germline V gene. V gave up 1 base and J gave up 11 bases; unmatched junction bases: 12. This CDR3 has 15 residues. The whole variable domain, filled in from reference TRBV5-1 and TRBJ1-1, reads KAGVTQTPRYLIKTRGQQVTLSCSPISGHRSVSWYQQTPGQGLQFLFEYFSETQRNKGNFPGRFSGRQFSNSRSEMNVSTLELGDSALYLCASSLTWDRAFLAFFGQGTRLTVV.

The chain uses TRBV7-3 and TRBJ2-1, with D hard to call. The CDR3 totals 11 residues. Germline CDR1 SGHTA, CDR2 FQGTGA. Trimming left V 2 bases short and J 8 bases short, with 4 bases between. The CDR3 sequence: CASSLGDEQFF. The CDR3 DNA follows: TGTGCCAGCAGCTTAGGGGATGAGCAGTTCTTC.

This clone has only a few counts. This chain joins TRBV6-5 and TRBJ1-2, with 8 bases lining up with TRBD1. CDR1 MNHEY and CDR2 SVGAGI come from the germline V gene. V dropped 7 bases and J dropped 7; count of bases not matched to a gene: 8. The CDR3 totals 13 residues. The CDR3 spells CASISGTGGGYTF. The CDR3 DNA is TGTGCCAGCATATCCGGGACAGGCGGTGGCTACACCTTC.

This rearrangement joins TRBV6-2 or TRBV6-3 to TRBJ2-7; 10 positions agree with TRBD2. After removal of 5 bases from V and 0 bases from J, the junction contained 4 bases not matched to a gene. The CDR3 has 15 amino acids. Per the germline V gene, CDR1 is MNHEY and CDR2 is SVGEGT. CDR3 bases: TGTGCCAGCAGTCGGACTAGCGGACTCTCCTACGAGCAGTACTTC. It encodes CASSRTSGLSYEQYF.

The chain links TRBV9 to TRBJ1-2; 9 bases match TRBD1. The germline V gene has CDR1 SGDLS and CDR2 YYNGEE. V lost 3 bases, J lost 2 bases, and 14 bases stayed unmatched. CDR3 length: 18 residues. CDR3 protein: CASSATLLQGAGNYGYTF. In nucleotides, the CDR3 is TGTGCCAGCAGCGCGACACTATTACAGGGGGCGGGGAACTATGGCTACACCTTC.

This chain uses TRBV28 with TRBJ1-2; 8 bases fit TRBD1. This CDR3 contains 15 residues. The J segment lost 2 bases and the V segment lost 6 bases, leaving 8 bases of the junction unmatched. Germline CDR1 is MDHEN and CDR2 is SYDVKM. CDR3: CASRLDRGPNYGYTF. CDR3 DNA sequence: TGTGCCAGCAGACTCGACAGGGGACCAAACTATGGCTACACCTTC.

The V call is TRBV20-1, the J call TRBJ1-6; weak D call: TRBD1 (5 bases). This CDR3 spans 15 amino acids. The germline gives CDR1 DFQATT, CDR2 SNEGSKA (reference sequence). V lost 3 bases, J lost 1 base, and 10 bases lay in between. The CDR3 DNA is TGCAGTGCTAGTCCGGGGGGATCCTATAATTCACCCCTCCACTTT. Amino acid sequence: CSASPGGSYNSPLHF.

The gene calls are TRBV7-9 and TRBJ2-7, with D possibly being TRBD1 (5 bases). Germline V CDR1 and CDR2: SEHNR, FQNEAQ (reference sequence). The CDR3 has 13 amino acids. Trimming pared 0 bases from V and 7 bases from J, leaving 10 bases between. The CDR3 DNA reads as TGTGCCAGCAGCTTAGCGCGGTCAGGGGAGCAGTACTTC. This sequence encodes CASSLARSGEQYF.

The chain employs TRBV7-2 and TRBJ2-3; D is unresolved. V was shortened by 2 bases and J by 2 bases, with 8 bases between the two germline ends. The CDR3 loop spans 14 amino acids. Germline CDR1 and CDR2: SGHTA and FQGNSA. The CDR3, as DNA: TGTGCCAGCAGCTTAACCCGGTTCACAGATACGCAGTATTTT. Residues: CASSLTRFTDTQYF.